This T cell receptor (beta chain) was profiled in a study of shared clonotypes between healthy human individuals. CDR1 is SGHAT, CDR2 FQNNGV, per germline. This CDR3 has 18 amino acids. V shed 2 bases, J shed 5 bases, and the junction held 11 bases outside the gene matches. TCRdb's copy holds only in-frame clones and misses some; the assay was immunoSEQ multiplex PCR. The profile shows roughly 500,000 clones, 90% to 96% of them singletons. The chain has TRBV11-2 and TRBJ2-5, with 13 bases identical to TRBD2. Sequenced: naive CD4+ T cells sorted from blood. Described subset: CD45RA+ positively selected. The source of this sequence is a woman in her twenties or thirties in good health. The CDR3 coding sequence is TGTGCCAGCAGCTTACCGGGACTAGCGGGGAGTAGGGGGGAGACCCAGTACTTC. This gives the protein CASSLPGLAGSRGETQYF.